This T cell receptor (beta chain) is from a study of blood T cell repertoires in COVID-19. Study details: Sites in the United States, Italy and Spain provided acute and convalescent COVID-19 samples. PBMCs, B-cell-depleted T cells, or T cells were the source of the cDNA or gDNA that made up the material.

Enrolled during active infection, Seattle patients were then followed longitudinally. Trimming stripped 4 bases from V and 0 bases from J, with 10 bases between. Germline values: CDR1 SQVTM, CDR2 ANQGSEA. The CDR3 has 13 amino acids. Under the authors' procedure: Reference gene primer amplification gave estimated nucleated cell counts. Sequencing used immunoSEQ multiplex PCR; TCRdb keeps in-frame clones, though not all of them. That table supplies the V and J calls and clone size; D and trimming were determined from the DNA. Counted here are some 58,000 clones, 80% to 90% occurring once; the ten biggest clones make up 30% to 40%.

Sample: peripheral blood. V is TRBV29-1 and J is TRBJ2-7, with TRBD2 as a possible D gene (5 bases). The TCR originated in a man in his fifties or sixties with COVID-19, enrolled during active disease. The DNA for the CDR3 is TGCAGCGTTGCAGGACTTCACTCCTACGAGCAGTACTTC. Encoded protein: CSVAGLHSYEQYF.